This record looks at one T cell receptor beta chain sequence and its context. Methods used by the authors: Reference gene primers were amplified, and this amplification served to estimate nucleated cell counts. Generated by immunoSEQ multiplex PCR, the TCRdb table keeps only in-frame clones and is missing some. The V and J calls and clone size are taken from that table; D and trimming were inferred from the DNA. The sample yields about 240,000 clones, roughly 90% seen once. The junction had 10 bases not matched to a gene; V was cut back by 3 bases and J by 4 bases. Germline V gives CDR1 SGHTA, CDR2 FQGNSA. The CDR3 contains 16 residues. The source of the sample is a study of blood T cell repertoires in COVID-19. Study details: Sources were T cells, B-cell-depleted T cells, or PBMCs; the material itself was cDNA or gDNA.

The sequence was collected from a man aged 55 to 70 who had recovered from COVID-19. The sequenced sample consisted of peripheral blood. This rearrangement joins TRBV7-2 to TRBJ2-3, with TRBD2 matching 7 bases. CDR3 protein: CASSFQAGTSADTQYF. The CDR3 DNA reads as TGTGCCAGCAGCTTCCAAGCGGGCACTAGCGCAGATACGCAGTATTTT.